These 29 T cell receptor beta chains share one sample of origin, sequenced in a study of blood T cell repertoires in COVID-19. Libraries were prepared by immunoSEQ multiplex PCR; TCRdb keeps only in-frame clonotypes and omits some of them. Of a few hundred thousand clones detected, approximately 92% appear once; the ten largest clones hold 1%. Material for sequencing was PBMCs or T cells enriched from blood (not recorded which). These receptor sequences come from a man between 18 and 35 years old who had recovered from COVID-19.

The genes are TRBV11-1 and TRBJ1-2; D is unresolved. Per germline, CDR1 SGHAT and CDR2 FQDESV (reference sequence). The CDR3 totals 13 residues. V dropped 5 bases and J dropped 3 bases, with 10 bases sitting between them. CDR3 in DNA: TGTGCCAGCAGCCCGGATGAGGACTATGGCTACACCTTC. Protein: CASSPDEDYGYTF. The full variable domain, rest sourced from reference TRBV11-1 and TRBJ1-2, is EAEVAQSPRYKITEKSQAVAFWCDPISGHATLYWYRQILGQGPELLVQFQDESVVDDSQLPKDRFSAERLKGVDSTLKIQPAELGDSAMYLCASSPDEDYGYTFGSGTRLTVV.

V usage is TRBV2 and J usage is TRBJ1-2, with a possible D match to TRBD1 (5 bases). The CDR3 extends over 15 amino acids. V was trimmed by 6 bases and J by 1 base, leaving 15 bases between them. In germline, CDR1 is SNHLY, CDR2 FYNNEI. The CDR3 spells CASSVILRGNYGYTF. In DNA form, the CDR3 reads TGTGCCAGCAGCGTCATCCTTAGGGGTAACTATGGCTACACCTTC.

This chain uses TRBV11-1 with TRBJ2-7, with 9 bases aligning to TRBD2. Per germline, CDR1 SGHAT and CDR2 FQDESV (reference sequence). J gave up 3 bases and V 6 bases, and 9 bases lay outside the gene matches. CDR3 size: 15 residues. This chain's CDR3 is CASSPDLAGNYEQYF. The DNA for the CDR3 is TGTGCCAGCAGTCCGGATCTAGCGGGGAACTACGAGCAGTACTTC. Looking up the rest from reference TRBV11-1 and TRBJ2-7 gives the full variable domain: EAEVAQSPRYKITEKSQAVAFWCDPISGHATLYWYRQILGQGPELLVQFQDESVVDDSQLPKDRFSAERLKGVDSTLKIQPAELGDSAMYLCASSPDLAGNYEQYFGPGTRLTVT.

The genes are TRBV18 and TRBJ1-5; D is perhaps TRBD1 (6 bases). The CDR3 covers 14 residues. V was clipped by 6 bases and J by 1 base, with 10 bases between them. Germline V gene lookup returns CDR1 KGHSH and CDR2 LQKENI. CDR3 nucleotides: TGTGCCAGCTCCCAGGGGATCAGCAATCAGCCCCAGCATTTT. It encodes CASSQGISNQPQHF.

The gene calls are TRBV28 and TRBJ2-7, with D perhaps TRBD2 (6 bases). This CDR3 region has 18 residues. Trimming pared 5 bases from V and 0 bases from J, leaving 23 bases between. The germline V gene has CDR1 MDHEN and CDR2 SYDVKM. The CDR3 coding sequence is TGTGCCAGCAGTGTGGCCGGGACTCCGAGTAAGAGCTCCTACGAGCAGTACTTC. Translation gives CASSVAGTPSKSSYEQYF.

The V and J genes are TRBV7-9 and TRBJ1-1, with TRBD1 as a possible D gene (6 bases). Germline CDR1 reads SEHNR; CDR2 reads FQNEAQ (reference sequence). The CDR3 is made up of 14 amino acids. Trimming cost V 0 bases and J 6 bases, with 11 bases left between them. The CDR3 nucleotides are TGTGCCAGCAGCTTAGCCAGGGGTAAAGCTGAAGCTTTCTTT. Translating gives CASSLARGKAEAFF.

The rearrangement joins TRBV6-5 to TRBJ2-1; 9 positions agree with TRBD2. This CDR3 region has 16 residues. The trim removed 2 bases at V and 3 bases at J, leaving 5 bases unmatched. Per germline, CDR1 MNHEY and CDR2 SVGAGI. The CDR3 spells CASSYSATSGYNEQFF. In nucleotides, the CDR3 is TGTGCCAGCAGTTACAGTGCGACTAGCGGCTACAATGAGCAGTTCTTC.

The rearrangement uses TRBV27 and TRBJ1-6; D may be TRBD1 (6 bases). Germline lookup yields CDR1 MNHEY and CDR2 SMNVEV (reference sequence). V lost 5 bases and J lost 9, with 14 bases in between. The CDR3 has 14 amino acids. The CDR3 region is CASSQAGDGSPLHF. The CDR3 DNA follows: TGTGCCAGCAGTCAGGCAGGGGACGGTTCACCCCTCCACTTT.

The chain carries TRBV4-1 and TRBJ2-1; no reliable D call. The CDR3 loop spans 17 amino acids. Trimming pared 0 bases from V and 0 bases from J, leaving 12 bases between. Per germline, CDR1 MGHRA and CDR2 YSYEKL. CDR3 protein: CASSQDLPVSSYNEQFF. CDR3 nucleotide sequence: TGCGCCAGCAGCCAAGACCTTCCGGTTAGCTCCTACAATGAGCAGTTCTTC.

The V call is TRBV19, the J call TRBJ1-2, with 8 bases fitting TRBD1. Unmatched junction bases numbered 5, after V lost 6 bases and J lost 2 bases. Germline loops: CDR1 LNHDA, CDR2 SQIVND (reference sequence). The CDR3 consists of 14 residues. The CDR3 DNA reads TGTGCCAGTAGCCTCAGGGGGCGCAACTATGGCTACACCTTC. Protein sequence: CASSLRGRNYGYTF.

The chain is built from TRBV2 and TRBJ1-1; 8 nucleotides line up with TRBD1. CDR3 size: 16 residues. Unmatched junction bases numbered 9, after V lost 5 bases and J lost 1 base. Germline CDR1 is SNHLY and CDR2 is FYNNEI. In nucleotides, the CDR3 is TGTGCCAGCAGTCACCTCCGGGACAGGCGGAACACTGAAGCTTTCTTT. Its protein is CASSHLRDRRNTEAFF.

This clone was counted only a few times. The genes are TRBV29-1 and TRBJ1-1; no firm D call. The germline V gene has CDR1 SQVTM and CDR2 ANQGSEA. V lost 4 bases and J 1 base, leaving 10 bases between the germline ends. There are 13 residues in the CDR3. CDR3 sequence reads: CSVVRQANTEAFF. The CDR3 DNA reads TGCAGCGTTGTAAGGCAGGCGAACACTGAAGCTTTCTTT.

In nucleotides, the CDR3 is TGTGCCAGCAGTTACTTGCAGGGCTCCTACGAGCAGTACTTC. Encoded protein: CASSYLQGSYEQYF. The chain joins TRBV6-5 to TRBJ2-7; a weak D match, TRBD1 (5 bases). The CDR3 runs to 14 residues. Trimming removed 1 base from V and 0 bases from J, with 7 bases in between. Germline CDR1 is MNHEY and CDR2 is SVGAGI.

This chain uses TRBV6-5 with TRBJ2-3, with 11 bases aligning to TRBD2. CDR3 size: 14 residues. V was clipped by 4 bases and J by 4 bases; unmatched bases: 1. Germline assignment: CDR1 MNHEY and CDR2 SVGAGI. The CDR3 DNA is TGTGCCAGCAGTTCTAGCGGGAGGTCAGATACGCAGTATTTT. It is translated as CASSSSGRSDTQYF.

The rearrangement joins TRBV24-1 to TRBJ1-4, with D unclear. The germline CDR1 and CDR2 sequences are KGHDR and SFDVKD. Trimming cost V 4 bases and J 5 bases, with 16 bases left between them. This CDR3 is 16 amino acids long. As DNA, the CDR3 is TGTGCCACCAGTGACGGCCGGGGAGGAGGGAATGAAAAACTGTTTTTT. Its protein product is CATSDGRGGGNEKLFF.

The chain links TRBV9 to TRBJ2-1; D possibly corresponds to TRBD2 (6 bases). The CDR3 is made up of 17 amino acids. Per the germline V gene, CDR1 is SGDLS and CDR2 is YYNGEE. The V end lost 0 bases, the J end lost 4 bases, and 17 bases lay between the germline ends. CDR3 sequence: CASSVDPTGTSYNEQFF. The CDR3 DNA reads as TGTGCCAGCAGCGTAGACCCCACCGGGACTTCTTACAATGAGCAGTTCTTC.

The chain is built from TRBV9 and TRBJ2-7; weak D call: TRBD1 (6 bases). In germline, CDR1 is SGDLS, CDR2 YYNGEE. CDR3 size: 13 residues. Trimming stripped 4 bases from V and 6 bases from J, with 14 bases between. CDR3 loop: CASSSSTGPEQYF. The CDR3 DNA follows: TGTGCCAGCAGCTCGTCCACAGGGCCCGAGCAGTACTTC.

The chain employs TRBV5-1 and TRBJ2-5; D gene unclear. Germline CDR1 is SGHRS and CDR2 is YFSETQ. Between the trimmed V and J ends, which lost 0 bases and 2 bases, there was a span of 8 bases. The CDR3 covers 14 residues. The CDR3 coding sequence is TGCGCCAGCAGCTTGGGGCAGGCTCAAGAGACCCAGTACTTC. Amino acid sequence: CASSLGQAQETQYF.

This CDR3 reads CASSALSGRRGGELFF. DNA for the CDR3: TGTGCCAGCAGTGCGCTTAGCGGGAGGAGAGGAGGGGAGCTGTTTTTT. The chain couples TRBV9 to TRBJ2-2; TRBD2 matches at 10 bases. This CDR3 spans 16 amino acids. V shed 5 bases, J shed 8 bases, and the junction held 12 bases outside the gene matches. Germline loops: CDR1 SGDLS, CDR2 YYNGEE.

The CDR3 spells CASSPPSWGHNEQYF. For the CDR3, the DNA is TGTGCCAGCTCACCACCGAGCTGGGGGCATAACGAGCAGTACTTC. V gene TRBV18 combines with J gene TRBJ2-7, with a weak D call TRBD1 (6 bases). CDR1 is KGHSH, CDR2 LQKENI, per germline. V was trimmed by 0 bases and J by 5 bases, leaving 14 bases between them. The CDR3 runs 15 residues.

The chain employs TRBV7-5 and TRBJ1-2; TRBD1, the D gene given by the table, was not confirmed from the DNA. TRBV7-5 is designated a pseudogene. CDR3 length: 16 amino acids. The CDR3 DNA reads TGTGCCAGAAGCTTATTTGCCCGCAGAGACAGCCCCGGGTACACCTTC. It codes for CARSLFARRDSPGYTF.

This chain uses TRBV29-1 with TRBJ2-1; 7 nucleotides line up with TRBD2. V lost 6 bases to trimming and J lost 5 bases; unmatched junction nucleotides: 10. This CDR3 is 14 amino acids long. CDR1 and CDR2 (germline): SQVTM, ANQGSEA. CDR3 loop: CSVRGGSQNNEQFF. The CDR3 bases are TGCAGCGTGAGGGGCGGGAGTCAGAACAATGAGCAGTTCTTC.

V is TRBV10-2 and J is TRBJ2-3; TRBD2 matches 8 bases. The CDR3 is 15 residues long. With 7 bases clipped from V and 7 bases from J, the junction kept 13 bases outside the gene matches. The germline V gene has CDR1 WSHSY and CDR2 SAAADI. CDR3 DNA: TGCGCCAGCACACCAGCGGGGGCCTATTCGAATACGCAGTATTTT. Protein sequence: CASTPAGAYSNTQYF.

The chain combines TRBV19 with TRBJ1-2; D remains unclear. CDR3 size: 14 residues. V shed 2 bases and J shed 5 bases, with 12 bases lying between them. The V gene's germline CDR1 is LNHDA and CDR2 SQIVND (reference sequence). The CDR3 region is CASSIMSGRYGYTF. CDR3 in DNA: TGTGCCAGTAGTATAATGTCTGGGAGGTATGGCTACACCTTC.

This clone was picked up a small number of times. CDR3 in amino acids: CASRNDRGGYNEQFF. CDR3 sequence (DNA): TGTGCCAGCAGAAATGACAGGGGGGGATACAATGAGCAGTTCTTC. The chain has TRBV6-5 and TRBJ2-1; 9 bases are a match to TRBD1. In germline, CDR1 is MNHEY, CDR2 SVGAGI. This CDR3 spans 15 amino acids. V was clipped by 6 bases and J by 4 bases; unmatched bases: 7.

This clone showed up just a few times. The chain uses TRBV3-1 (or the pseudogene TRBV3-2) and TRBJ2-3, with 10 bases matching TRBD2. The germline gives CDR1 LGHDT, CDR2 YNNKEL (reference sequence). The CDR3 is 16 amino acids. V lost 3 bases to trimming and J lost 4 bases; unmatched junction nucleotides: 7. CDR3 bases: TGTGCCAGCAGCCACGCTCTAGCGGGAGTCCCAGATACGCAGTATTTT. This encodes CASSHALAGVPDTQYF.

The chain carries TRBV19 and TRBJ1-5; TRBD1 might be the D (5 bases). CDR1 is LNHDA and CDR2 is SQIVND in the germline V gene (reference sequence). Trimming pared 7 bases from V and 2 bases from J, leaving 15 bases between. The CDR3 covers 15 residues. The CDR3 DNA reads TGTGCCAGTAAGGGATTCTCGGGGGGCAATCAGCCCCAGCATTTT. The encoded protein is CASKGFSGGNQPQHF.

The chain joins TRBV4-3 to TRBJ2-7; TRBD1 matches at 10 bases. Germline assignment: CDR1 LGHNA and CDR2 YSLEER. The V gene end was trimmed by 4 bases and the J gene end by 0 bases; junction bases not matched to a gene: 0. The length of the CDR3 is 14 residues. CDR3 nucleotide sequence: TGCGCCAGCAGCCGGGACAGGGGCTCCTACGAGCAGTACTTC. Residues: CASSRDRGSYEQYF.

V usage is TRBV5-1 and J usage is TRBJ2-7; 7 positions match TRBD1. In germline, CDR1 is SGHRS, CDR2 YFSETQ. V was pared by 4 bases and J by 0 bases, with 4 bases of the junction left unmatched. CDR3 size: 14 residues. The CDR3 DNA reads as TGCGCCAGCAGCGCCAGACAGGGCTCCTACGAGCAGTACTTC. Translation: CASSARQGSYEQYF.